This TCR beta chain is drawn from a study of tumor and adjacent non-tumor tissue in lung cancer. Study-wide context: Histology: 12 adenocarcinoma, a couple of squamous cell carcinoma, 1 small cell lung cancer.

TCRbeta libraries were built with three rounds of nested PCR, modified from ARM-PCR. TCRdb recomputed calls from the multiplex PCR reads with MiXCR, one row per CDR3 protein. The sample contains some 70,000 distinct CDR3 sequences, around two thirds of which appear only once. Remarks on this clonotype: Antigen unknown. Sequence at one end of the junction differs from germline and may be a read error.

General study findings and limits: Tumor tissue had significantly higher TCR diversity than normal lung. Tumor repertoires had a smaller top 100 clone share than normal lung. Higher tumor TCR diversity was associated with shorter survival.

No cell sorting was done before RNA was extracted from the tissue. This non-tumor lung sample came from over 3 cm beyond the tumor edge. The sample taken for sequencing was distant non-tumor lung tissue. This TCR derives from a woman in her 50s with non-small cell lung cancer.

Here the CDR3 DNA reads TGTGCCAGCAGCCTATTCGACATTGAGCAGCTCTTC. It yields the protein CASSLFDIEQLF. The chain employs TRBV11-2 and TRBJ2-1; D gene ambiguous. The CDR3 runs to 12 residues. The germline gives CDR1 SGHAT, CDR2 FQNNGV.